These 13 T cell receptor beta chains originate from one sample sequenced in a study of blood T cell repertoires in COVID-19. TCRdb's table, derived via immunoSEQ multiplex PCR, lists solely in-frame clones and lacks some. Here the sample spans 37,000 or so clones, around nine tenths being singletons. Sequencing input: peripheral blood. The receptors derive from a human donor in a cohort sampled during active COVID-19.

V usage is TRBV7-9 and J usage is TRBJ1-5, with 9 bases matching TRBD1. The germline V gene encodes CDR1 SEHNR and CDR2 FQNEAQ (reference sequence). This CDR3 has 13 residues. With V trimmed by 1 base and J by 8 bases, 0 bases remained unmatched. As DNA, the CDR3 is TGTGCCAGCAGCTTAGGGACAGGGGAGCCCCAGCATTTT. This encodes CASSLGTGEPQHF.

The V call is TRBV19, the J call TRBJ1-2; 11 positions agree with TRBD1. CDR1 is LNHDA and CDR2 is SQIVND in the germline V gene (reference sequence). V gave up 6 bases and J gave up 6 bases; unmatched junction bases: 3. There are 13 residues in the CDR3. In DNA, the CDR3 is TGTGCCAGTAGGGGACAGGGGGGCGATGGCTACACCTTC. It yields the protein CASRGQGGDGYTF.

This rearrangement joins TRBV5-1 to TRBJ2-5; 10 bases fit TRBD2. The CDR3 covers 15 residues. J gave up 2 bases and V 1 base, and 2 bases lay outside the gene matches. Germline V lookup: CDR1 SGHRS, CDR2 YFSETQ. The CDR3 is CASSLNSGGQETQYF. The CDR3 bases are TGCGCCAGCAGCTTGAATAGCGGGGGGCAAGAGACCCAGTACTTC. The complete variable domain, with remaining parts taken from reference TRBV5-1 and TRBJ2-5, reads KAGVTQTPRYLIKTRGQQVTLSCSPISGHRSVSWYQQTPGQGLQFLFEYFSETQRNKGNFPGRFSGRQFSNSRSEMNVSTLELGDSALYLCASSLNSGGQETQYFGPGTRLLVL.

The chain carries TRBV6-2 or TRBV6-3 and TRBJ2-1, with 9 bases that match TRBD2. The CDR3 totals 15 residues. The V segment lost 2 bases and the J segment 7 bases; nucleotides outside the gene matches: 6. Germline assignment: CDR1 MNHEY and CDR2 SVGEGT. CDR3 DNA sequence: TGTGCCAGCAGTTACGGAATAGCGGGAGCTAATGAGCAGTTCTTC. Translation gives CASSYGIAGANEQFF.

CDR3 in DNA: TGTGCCAGCACTTATAAGTTGACTAGCGGGAGCTCAACCCGACAAATCTCATACTACGAGCAGTACTTC. Amino acids: CASTYKLTSGSSTRQISYYEQYF. This chain links TRBV2 with TRBJ2-7, with 12 bases aligning to TRBD2. V dropped 7 bases and J dropped 3; count of bases not matched to a gene: 31. The CDR3 spans 23 residues. Germline CDR1 reads SNHLY; CDR2 reads FYNNEI.

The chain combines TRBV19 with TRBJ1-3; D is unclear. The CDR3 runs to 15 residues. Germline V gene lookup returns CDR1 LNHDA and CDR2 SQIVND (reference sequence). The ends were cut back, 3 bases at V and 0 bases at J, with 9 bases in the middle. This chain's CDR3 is CASSIQAPSGNTIYF. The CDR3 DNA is TGTGCCAGTAGTATCCAGGCGCCCTCTGGAAACACCATATATTTT.

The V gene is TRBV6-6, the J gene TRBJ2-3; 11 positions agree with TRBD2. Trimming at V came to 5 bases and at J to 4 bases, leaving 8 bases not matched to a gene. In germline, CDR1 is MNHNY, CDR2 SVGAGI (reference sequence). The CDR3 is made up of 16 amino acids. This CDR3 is CASSRVAGGRSDTQYF. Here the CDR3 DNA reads TGTGCCAGCAGTAGAGTAGCGGGGGGGAGGTCAGATACGCAGTATTTT.

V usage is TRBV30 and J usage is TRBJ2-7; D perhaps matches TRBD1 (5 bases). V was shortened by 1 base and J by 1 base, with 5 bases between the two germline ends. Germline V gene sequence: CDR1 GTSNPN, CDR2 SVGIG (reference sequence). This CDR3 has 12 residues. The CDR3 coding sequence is TGTGCCTGGAGTGGACAGTCCTACGAGCAGTACTTC. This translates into CAWSGQSYEQYF.

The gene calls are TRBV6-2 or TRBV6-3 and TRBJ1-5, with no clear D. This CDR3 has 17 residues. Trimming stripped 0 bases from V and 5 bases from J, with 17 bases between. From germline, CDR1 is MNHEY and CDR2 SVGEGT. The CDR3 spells CASSYSIAGGRDQPQHF. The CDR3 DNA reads TGTGCCAGCAGTTACTCGATAGCGGGCGGACGTGATCAGCCCCAGCATTTT.

CDR3: CASRTGGRDTEAFF. For the CDR3, the DNA is TGTGCCAGCAGAACAGGGGGCAGGGACACTGAAGCTTTCTTT. The rearrangement joins TRBV2 to TRBJ1-1; 9 bases map to TRBD1. The CDR3 contains 14 residues. V trimming: 6 bases; J trimming: 3 bases; junction bases outside the gene matches: 5. Germline V gene sequence: CDR1 SNHLY, CDR2 FYNNEI.

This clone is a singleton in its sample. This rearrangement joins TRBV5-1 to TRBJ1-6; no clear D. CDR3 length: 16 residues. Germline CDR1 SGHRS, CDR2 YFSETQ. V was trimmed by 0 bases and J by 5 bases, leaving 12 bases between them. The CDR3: CASSLAPGVDNSPLHF. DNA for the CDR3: TGCGCCAGCAGCTTGGCCCCCGGGGTCGATAATTCACCCCTCCACTTT.

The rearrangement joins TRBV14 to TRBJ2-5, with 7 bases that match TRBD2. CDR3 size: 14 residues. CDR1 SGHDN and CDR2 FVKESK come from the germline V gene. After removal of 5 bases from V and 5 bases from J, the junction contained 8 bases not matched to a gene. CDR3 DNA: TGTGCCAGCAGCTGGGGACTACCGCCCGAGACCCAGTACTTC. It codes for CASSWGLPPETQYF. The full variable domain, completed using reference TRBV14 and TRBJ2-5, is EAGVTQFPSHSVIEKGQTVTLRCDPISGHDNLYWYRRVMGKEIKFLLHFVKESKQDESGMPNNRFLAERTGGTYSTLKVQPAELEDSGVYFCASSWGLPPETQYFGPGTRLLVL.

This CDR3 reads CASSRAGAGGINEQYF. CDR3 sequence (DNA): TGTGCCAGCAGCCGAGCAGGGGCAGGGGGCATCAACGAGCAGTACTTC. The genes are TRBV27 and TRBJ2-7; TRBD1 matches at 8 bases. CDR1 is MNHEY, CDR2 SMNVEV, per germline (reference sequence). V was pared by 6 bases and J by 5 bases, with 15 bases of the junction left unmatched. This CDR3 has 16 residues.